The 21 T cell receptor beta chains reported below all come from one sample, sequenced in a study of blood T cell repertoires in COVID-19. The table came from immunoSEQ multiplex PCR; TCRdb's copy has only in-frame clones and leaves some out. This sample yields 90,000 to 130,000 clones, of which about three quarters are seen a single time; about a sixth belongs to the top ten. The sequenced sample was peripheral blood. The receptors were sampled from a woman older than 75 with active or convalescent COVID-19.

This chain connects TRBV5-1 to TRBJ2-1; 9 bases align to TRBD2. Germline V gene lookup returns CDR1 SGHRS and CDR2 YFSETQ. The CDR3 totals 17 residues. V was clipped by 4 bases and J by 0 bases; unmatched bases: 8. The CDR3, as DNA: TGCGCCAGCAGCCCGGGAGCGGGGGGAAACTCCTACAATGAGCAGTTCTTC. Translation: CASSPGAGGNSYNEQFF. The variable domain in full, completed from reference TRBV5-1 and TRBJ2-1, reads KAGVTQTPRYLIKTRGQQVTLSCSPISGHRSVSWYQQTPGQGLQFLFEYFSETQRNKGNFPGRFSGRQFSNSRSEMNVSTLELGDSALYLCASSPGAGGNSYNEQFFGPGTRLTVL.

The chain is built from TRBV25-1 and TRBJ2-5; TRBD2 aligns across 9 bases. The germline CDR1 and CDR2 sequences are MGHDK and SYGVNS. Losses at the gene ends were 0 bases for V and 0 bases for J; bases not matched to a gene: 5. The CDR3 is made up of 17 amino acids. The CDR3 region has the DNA TGTGCCAGCAGTGAATATATCGCTAGCGGGAACCAAGAGACCCAGTACTTC. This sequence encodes CASSEYIASGNQETQYF.

The CDR3 is CASRAGLTRSDTQYF. The CDR3 coding sequence is TGTGCCAGCAGGGCGGGACTAACCAGATCCGATACGCAGTATTTT. The chain is built from TRBV11-1 and TRBJ2-3; TRBD2 matches at 7 bases. The CDR3 has 15 amino acids. CDR1 and CDR2 (germline): SGHAT, FQDESV (reference sequence). The trim removed 6 bases at V and 6 bases at J, leaving 12 bases unmatched. Full variable domain (rest looked up from reference TRBV11-1 and TRBJ2-3): EAEVAQSPRYKITEKSQAVAFWCDPISGHATLYWYRQILGQGPELLVQFQDESVVDDSQLPKDRFSAERLKGVDSTLKIQPAELGDSAMYLCASRAGLTRSDTQYFGPGTRLTVL.

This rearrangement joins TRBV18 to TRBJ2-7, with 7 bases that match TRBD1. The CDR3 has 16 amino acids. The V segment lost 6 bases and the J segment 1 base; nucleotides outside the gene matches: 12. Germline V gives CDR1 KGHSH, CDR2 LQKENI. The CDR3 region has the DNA TGTGCCAGCTCCCTTAGACGGACAGGAGCTTCCTACGAGCAGTACTTC. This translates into CASSLRRTGASYEQYF.

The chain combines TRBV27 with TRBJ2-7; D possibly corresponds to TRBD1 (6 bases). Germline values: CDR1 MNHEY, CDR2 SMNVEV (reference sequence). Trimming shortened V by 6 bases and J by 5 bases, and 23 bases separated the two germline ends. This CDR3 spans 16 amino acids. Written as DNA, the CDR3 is TGTGCCAGCAGCCCCAAGGGCGGTCTGGGGGCGAACGAGCAGTACTTC. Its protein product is CASSPKGGLGANEQYF.

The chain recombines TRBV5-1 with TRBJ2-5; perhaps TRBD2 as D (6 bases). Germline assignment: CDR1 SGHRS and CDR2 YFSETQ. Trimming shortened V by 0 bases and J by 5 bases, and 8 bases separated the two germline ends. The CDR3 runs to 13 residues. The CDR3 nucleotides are TGCGCCAGCAGCTTGGACGGGAGTGAGACCCAGTACTTC. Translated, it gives CASSLDGSETQYF.

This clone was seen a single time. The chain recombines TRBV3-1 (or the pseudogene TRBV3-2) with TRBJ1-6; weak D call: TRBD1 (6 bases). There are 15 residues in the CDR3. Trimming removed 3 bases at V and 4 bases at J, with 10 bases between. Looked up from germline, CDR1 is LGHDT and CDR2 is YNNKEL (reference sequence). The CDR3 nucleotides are TGTGCCAGCAGCCAGGGGGCAACTTATAATTCACCCCTCCACTTT. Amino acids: CASSQGATYNSPLHF.

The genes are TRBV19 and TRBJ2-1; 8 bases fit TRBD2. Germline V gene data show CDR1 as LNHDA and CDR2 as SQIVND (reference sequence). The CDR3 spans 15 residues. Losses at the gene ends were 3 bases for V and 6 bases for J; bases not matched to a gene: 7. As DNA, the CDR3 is TGTGCCAGTAGTATTGGACTAGCTTACTTCAATGAGCAGTTCTTC. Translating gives CASSIGLAYFNEQFF. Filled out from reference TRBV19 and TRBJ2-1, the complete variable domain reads DGGITQSPKYLFRKEGQNVTLSCEQNLNHDAMYWYRQDPGQGLRLIYYSQIVNDFQKGDIAEGYSVSREKKESFPLTVTSAQKNPTAFYLCASSIGLAYFNEQFFGPGTRLTVL.

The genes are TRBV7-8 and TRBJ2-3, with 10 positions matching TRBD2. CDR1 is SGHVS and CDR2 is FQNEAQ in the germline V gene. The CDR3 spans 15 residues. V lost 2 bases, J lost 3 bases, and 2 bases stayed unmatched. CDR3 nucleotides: TGTGCCAGCAGCTTATTACTAGCGGGAACAGATACGCAGTATTTT. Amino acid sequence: CASSLLLAGTDTQYF.

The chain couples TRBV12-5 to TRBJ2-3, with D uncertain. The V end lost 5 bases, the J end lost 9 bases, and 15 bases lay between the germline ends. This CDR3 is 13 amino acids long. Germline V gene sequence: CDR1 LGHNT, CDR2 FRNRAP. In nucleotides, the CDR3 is TGTGCTAGTGGTCACGGTGCGTTCACGACGCAGTATTTT. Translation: CASGHGAFTTQYF.

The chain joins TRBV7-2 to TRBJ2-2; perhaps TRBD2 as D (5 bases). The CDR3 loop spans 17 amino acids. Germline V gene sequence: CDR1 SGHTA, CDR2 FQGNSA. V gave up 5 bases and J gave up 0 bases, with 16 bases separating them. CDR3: CASSPRLLETNTGELFF. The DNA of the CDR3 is TGTGCCAGCAGCCCCCGTCTACTAGAAACGAACACCGGGGAGCTGTTTTTT.

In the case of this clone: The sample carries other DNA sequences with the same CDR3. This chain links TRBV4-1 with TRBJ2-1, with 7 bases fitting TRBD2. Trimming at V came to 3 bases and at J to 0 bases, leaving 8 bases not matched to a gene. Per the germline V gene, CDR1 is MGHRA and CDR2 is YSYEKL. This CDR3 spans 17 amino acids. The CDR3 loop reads CASSQGLAVSSYNEQFF. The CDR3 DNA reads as TGCGCCAGCAGCCAGGGGCTAGCGGTTAGCTCCTACAATGAGCAGTTCTTC.

The CDR3 DNA reads as TGTGCCAGTAGTCAGGCGAGGACAGGCAGACGAGGGGATACGCAGTATTTT. Encoded protein: CASSQARTGRRGDTQYF. The V call is TRBV19, the J call TRBJ2-3; 7 nucleotides agree with TRBD1. This CDR3 spans 17 amino acids. The ends lost 5 bases at V and 6 bases at J; junction bases unmatched: 17. Germline CDR1 reads LNHDA; CDR2 reads SQIVND (reference sequence).

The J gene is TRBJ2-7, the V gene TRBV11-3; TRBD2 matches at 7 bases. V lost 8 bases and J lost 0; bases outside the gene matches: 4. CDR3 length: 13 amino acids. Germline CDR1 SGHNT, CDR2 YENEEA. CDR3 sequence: CASRGDSSYEQYF. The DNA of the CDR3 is TGTGCCAGCCGGGGGGATAGCTCCTACGAGCAGTACTTC. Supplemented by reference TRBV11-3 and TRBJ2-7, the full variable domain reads EAGVVQSPRYKIIEKKQPVAFWCNPISGHNTLYWYLQNLGQGPELLIRYENEEAVDDSQLPKDRFSAERLKGVDSTLKIQPAELGDSAVYLCASRGDSSYEQYFGPGTRLTVT.

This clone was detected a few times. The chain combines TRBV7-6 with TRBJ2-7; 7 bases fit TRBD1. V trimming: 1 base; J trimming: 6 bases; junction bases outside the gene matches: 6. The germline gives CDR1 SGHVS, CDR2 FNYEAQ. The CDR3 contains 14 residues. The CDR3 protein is CASSLVSTGAEQYF. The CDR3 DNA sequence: TGTGCCAGCAGCTTAGTTAGTACAGGGGCCGAGCAGTACTTC. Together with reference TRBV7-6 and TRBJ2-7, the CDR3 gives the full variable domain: GAGVSQSPRYKVTKRGQDVALRCDPISGHVSLYWYRQALGQGPEFLTYFNYEAQQDKSGLPNDRFSAERPEGSISTLTIQRTEQRDSAMYRCASSLVSTGAEQYFGPGTRLTVT.

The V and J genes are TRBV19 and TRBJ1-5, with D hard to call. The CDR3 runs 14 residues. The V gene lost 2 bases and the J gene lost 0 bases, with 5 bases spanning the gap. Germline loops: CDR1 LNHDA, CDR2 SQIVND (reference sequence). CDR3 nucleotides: TGTGCCAGTAGTATATCAGGTAGCAATCAGCCCCAGCATTTT. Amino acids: CASSISGSNQPQHF.

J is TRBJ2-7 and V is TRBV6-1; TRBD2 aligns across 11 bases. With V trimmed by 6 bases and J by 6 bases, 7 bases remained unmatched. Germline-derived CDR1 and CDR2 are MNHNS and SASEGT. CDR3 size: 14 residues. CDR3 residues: CASSYSGTSGEQYF. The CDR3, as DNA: TGTGCCAGCAGCTATTCAGGGACTAGCGGCGAGCAGTACTTC.

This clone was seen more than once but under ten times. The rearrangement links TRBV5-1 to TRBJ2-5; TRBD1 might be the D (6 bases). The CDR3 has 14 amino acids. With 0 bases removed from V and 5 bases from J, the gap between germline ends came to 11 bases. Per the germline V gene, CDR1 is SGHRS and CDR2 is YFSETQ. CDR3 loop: CASSLDVQGETQYF. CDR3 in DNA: TGCGCCAGCAGCTTGGATGTACAGGGTGAGACCCAGTACTTC. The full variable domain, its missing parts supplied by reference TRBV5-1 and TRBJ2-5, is KAGVTQTPRYLIKTRGQQVTLSCSPISGHRSVSWYQQTPGQGLQFLFEYFSETQRNKGNFPGRFSGRQFSNSRSEMNVSTLELGDSALYLCASSLDVQGETQYFGPGTRLLVL.

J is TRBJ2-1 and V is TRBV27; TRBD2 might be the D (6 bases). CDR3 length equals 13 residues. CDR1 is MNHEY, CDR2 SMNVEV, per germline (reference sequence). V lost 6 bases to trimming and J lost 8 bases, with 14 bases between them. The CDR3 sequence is CASSRLVLDEQFF. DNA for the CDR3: TGTGCCAGCAGCCGACTAGTTCTCGATGAGCAGTTCTTC.

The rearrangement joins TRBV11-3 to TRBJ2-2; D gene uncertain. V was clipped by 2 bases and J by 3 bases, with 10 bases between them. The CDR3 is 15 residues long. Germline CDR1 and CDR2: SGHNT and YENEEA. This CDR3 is CASSLRFPDTGELFF. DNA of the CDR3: TGTGCCAGCAGCTTACGATTCCCGGACACCGGGGAGCTGTTTTTT.

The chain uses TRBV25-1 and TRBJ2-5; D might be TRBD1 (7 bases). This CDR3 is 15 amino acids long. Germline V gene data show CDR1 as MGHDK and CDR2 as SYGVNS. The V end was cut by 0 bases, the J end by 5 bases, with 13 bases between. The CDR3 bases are TGTGCCAGCAGTGAATATTTGGCAGGGGGGGAGACCCAGTACTTC. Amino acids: CASSEYLAGGETQYF.